These 5 T cell receptor beta chains originate from one sample sequenced in a study of control samples from healthy donors and cancer patients. The method was immunoSEQ multiplex PCR; TCRdb's version includes in-frame clones alone and lacks a portion of them. Counted here are roughly 200,000 clones, just under 95% occurring once; the ten biggest clones make up about 1.6%. What was sequenced was blood. Every receptor here comes from a man aged 50-59 years in good health.

The chain recombines TRBV15 with TRBJ1-4; D might be TRBD1 (5 bases). V was clipped by 3 bases and J by 8 bases, with 13 bases between them. This CDR3 spans 14 amino acids. CDR1 and CDR2 from the germline V gene are LNHNV and YYDKDF (reference sequence). This chain's CDR3 is CATSSTQGEEKLFF. CDR3 bases: TGTGCCACCAGCAGTACCCAGGGAGAGGAAAAACTGTTTTTT.

The V gene is TRBV5-8, the J gene TRBJ2-3; TRBD1 is a possible D gene (5 bases). This CDR3 has 14 residues. Trimming took 5 bases from V and 2 from J, leaving 12 bases between them. Germline V CDR1 and CDR2: SGHTS, YDEGEE. The CDR3 region is CASRGRQYTDTQYF. The CDR3 nucleotides are TGTGCCAGCAGGGGGCGGCAGTACACAGATACGCAGTATTTT.

The V gene is TRBV19, the J gene TRBJ1-4, with D possibly matching TRBD1 (5 bases). Per the germline V gene, CDR1 is LNHDA and CDR2 is SQIVND (reference sequence). The CDR3 is made up of 13 amino acids. Trimming shortened V by 3 bases and J by 4 bases, and 6 bases separated the two germline ends. The CDR3 DNA is TGTGCCAGTAGTATTGGGGGTAATGAAAAACTGTTTTTT. Protein product: CASSIGGNEKLFF.

The CDR3 DNA follows: TGTGCCAGCAGCCGTCCCGGGACAGCTAACACCGGGGAGCTGTTTTTT. Translation: CASSRPGTANTGELFF. The chain joins TRBV5-6 to TRBJ2-2; 7 nucleotides align to TRBD1. Germline values: CDR1 SGHDT, CDR2 YYEEEE. Trimming removed 4 bases from V and 2 bases from J; junction bases left unmatched: 8. The CDR3 length is 16 residues.

The chain carries TRBV2 and TRBJ1-3; perhaps TRBD1 as D (5 bases). In germline, CDR1 is SNHLY, CDR2 FYNNEI. The CDR3 runs to 14 residues. V was shortened by 5 bases and J by 6 bases, with 14 bases between the two germline ends. The DNA of the CDR3 is TGTGCCAGCAGTCCCCGGGGGACGGCAAACACCATATATTTT. Translating gives CASSPRGTANTIYF.